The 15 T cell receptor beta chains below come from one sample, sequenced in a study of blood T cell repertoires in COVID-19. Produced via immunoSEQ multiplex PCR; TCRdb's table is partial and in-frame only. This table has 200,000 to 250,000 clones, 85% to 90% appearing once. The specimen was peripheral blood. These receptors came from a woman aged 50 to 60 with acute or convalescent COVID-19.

The CDR3 is CSVGRGLAGANEQFF. In DNA, the CDR3 is TGCAGCGTCGGCAGGGGACTAGCGGGAGCCAATGAGCAGTTCTTC. V is TRBV29-1 and J is TRBJ2-1, with 14 nucleotides matching TRBD2. V was pared by 6 bases and J by 6 bases, with 7 bases of the junction left unmatched. Germline assignment: CDR1 SQVTM and CDR2 ANQGSEA. This CDR3 is 15 amino acids long.

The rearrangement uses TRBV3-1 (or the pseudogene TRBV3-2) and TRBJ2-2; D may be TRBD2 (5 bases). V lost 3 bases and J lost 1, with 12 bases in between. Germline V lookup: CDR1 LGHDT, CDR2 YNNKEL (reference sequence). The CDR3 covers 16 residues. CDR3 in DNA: TGTGCCAGCAGCCAGTATACGGCGGGGAACACCGGGGAGCTGTTTTTT. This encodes CASSQYTAGNTGELFF.

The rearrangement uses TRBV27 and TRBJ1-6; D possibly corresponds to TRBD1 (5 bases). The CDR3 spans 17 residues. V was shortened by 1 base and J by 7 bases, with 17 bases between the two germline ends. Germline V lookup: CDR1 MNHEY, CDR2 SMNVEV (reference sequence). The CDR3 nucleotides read TGTGCCAGCAGTTTATTCGCCCCGGGGGAGTCCAATTCACCCCTCCACTTT. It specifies CASSLFAPGESNSPLHF.

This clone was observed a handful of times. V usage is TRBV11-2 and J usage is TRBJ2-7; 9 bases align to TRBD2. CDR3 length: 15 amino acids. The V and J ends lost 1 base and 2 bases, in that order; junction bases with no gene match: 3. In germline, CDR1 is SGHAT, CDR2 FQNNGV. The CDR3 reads CASSLGASGTYEQYF. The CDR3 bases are TGTGCCAGCAGCTTAGGGGCTAGCGGGACCTACGAGCAGTACTTC.

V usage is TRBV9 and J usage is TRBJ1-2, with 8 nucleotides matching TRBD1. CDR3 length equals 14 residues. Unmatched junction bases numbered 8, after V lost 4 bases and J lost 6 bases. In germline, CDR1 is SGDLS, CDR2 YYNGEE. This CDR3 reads CASSPTTGVHGYTF. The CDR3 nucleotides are TGTGCCAGCAGCCCTACGACAGGGGTTCATGGCTACACCTTC.

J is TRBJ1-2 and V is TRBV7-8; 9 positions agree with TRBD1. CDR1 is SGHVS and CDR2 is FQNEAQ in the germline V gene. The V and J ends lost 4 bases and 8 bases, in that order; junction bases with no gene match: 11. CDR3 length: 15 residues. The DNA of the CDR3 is TGTGCCAGCAGCTCCCCTTTACAGGGGGCGGGGGGCTACACCTTC. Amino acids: CASSSPLQGAGGYTF. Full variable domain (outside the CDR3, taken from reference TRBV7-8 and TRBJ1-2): GAGVSQSPRYKVAKRGQDVALRCDPISGHVSLFWYQQALGQGPEFLTYFQNEAQLDKSGLPSDRFFAERPEGSVSTLKIQRTQQEDSAVYLCASSSPLQGAGGYTFGSGTRLTVV.

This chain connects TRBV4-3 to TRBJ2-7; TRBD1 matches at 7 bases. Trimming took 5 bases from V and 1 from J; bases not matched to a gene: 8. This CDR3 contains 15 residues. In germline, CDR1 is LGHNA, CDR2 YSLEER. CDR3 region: CASSGEQGRSYEQYF. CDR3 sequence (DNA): TGCGCCAGCAGCGGGGAACAGGGGCGTTCCTACGAGCAGTACTTC.

In DNA form, the CDR3 reads TGTGCCAGCAGTCCTACAAGCGGCTACAATCAGCCCCAGCATTTT. It translates to CASSPTSGYNQPQHF. The chain carries TRBV6-5 and TRBJ1-5; no firm D call. The length of the CDR3 is 15 residues. The ends were cut back, 5 bases at V and 3 bases at J, with 14 bases in the middle. Germline CDR1 and CDR2: MNHEY and SVGAGI.

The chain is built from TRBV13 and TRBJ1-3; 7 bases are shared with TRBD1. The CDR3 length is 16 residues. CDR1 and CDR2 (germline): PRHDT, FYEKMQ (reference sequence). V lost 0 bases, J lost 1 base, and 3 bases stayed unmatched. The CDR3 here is CASSLGTGTSGNTIYF. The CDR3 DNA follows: TGTGCCAGCAGCTTAGGGACAGGGACTTCTGGAAACACCATATATTTT.

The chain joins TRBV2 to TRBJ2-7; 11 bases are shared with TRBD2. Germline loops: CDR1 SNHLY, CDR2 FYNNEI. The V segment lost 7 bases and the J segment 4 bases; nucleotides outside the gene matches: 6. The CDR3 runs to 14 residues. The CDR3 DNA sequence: TGTGCCAGCATTGTGACTAGCGGGGCTTACGAGCAGTACTTC. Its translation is CASIVTSGAYEQYF. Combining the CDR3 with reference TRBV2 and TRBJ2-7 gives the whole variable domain EPEVTQTPSHQVTQMGQEVILRCVPISNHLYFYWYRQILGQKVEFLVSFYNNEISEKSEIFDDQFSVERPDGSNFTLKIRSTKLEDSAMYFCASIVTSGAYEQYFGPGTRLTVT.

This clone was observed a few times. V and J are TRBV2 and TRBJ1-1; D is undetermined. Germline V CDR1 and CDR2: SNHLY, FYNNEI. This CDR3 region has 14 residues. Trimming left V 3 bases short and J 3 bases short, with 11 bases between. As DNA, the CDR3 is TGTGCCAGCAGTGACCTCATAGTGGACACTGAAGCTTTCTTT. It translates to CASSDLIVDTEAFF.

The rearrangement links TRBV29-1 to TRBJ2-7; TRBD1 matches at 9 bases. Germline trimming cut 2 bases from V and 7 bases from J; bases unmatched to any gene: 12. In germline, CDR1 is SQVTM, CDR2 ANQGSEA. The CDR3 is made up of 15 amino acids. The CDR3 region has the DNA TGCAGCGTTGAATGGGGGACAGGGCCCGGGAGGGAGCAGTACTTC. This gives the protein CSVEWGTGPGREQYF.

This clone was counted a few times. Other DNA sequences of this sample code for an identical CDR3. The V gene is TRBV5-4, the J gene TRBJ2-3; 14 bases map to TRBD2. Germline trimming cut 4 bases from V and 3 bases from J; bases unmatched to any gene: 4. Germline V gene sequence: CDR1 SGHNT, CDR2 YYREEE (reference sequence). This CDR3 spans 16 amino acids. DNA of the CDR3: TGTGCCAGCAGCGCGGGACTAGCGGGAGCGACAGATACGCAGTATTTT. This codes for CASSAGLAGATDTQYF.

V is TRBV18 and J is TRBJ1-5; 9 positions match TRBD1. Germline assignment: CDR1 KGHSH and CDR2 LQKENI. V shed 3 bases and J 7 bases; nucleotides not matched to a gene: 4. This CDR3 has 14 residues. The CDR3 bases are TGTGCCAGCTCACCTGGGACAGGGAGGCAGCCCCAGCATTTT. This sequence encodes CASSPGTGRQPQHF.

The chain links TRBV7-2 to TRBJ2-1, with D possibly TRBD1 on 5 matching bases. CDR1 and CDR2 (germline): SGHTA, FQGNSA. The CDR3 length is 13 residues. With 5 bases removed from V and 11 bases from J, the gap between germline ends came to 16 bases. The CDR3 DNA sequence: TGTGCCAGCAGCGATAACATGGCAGGGAAGCAGTTCTTC. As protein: CASSDNMAGKQFF.